This TCR beta chain emerged from a study of blood T cell repertoires in COVID-19. Study-wide context: Samples representing acute and convalescent COVID-19 were sourced from the United States, Italy and Spain. From T cells, B-cell-depleted T cells, or PBMCs came the material, which was cDNA or gDNA.

This CDR3 is 14 amino acids long. Germline V gene sequence: CDR1 SGHRS, CDR2 YFSETQ. Trimming removed 2 bases from V and 9 bases from J; junction bases left unmatched: 8. Original data processing: Amplification from reference gene primers served as the basis for estimated nucleated cell counts. Sequencing used immunoSEQ multiplex PCR; TCRdb keeps in-frame clones, though not all of them. From that table come the V and J calls and clone size; the DNA was used to work out D and trimming. Of 200,000 to 300,000 clones detected, about 85% appear once; the ten largest clones hold 7.2%. The clonotype comes from a man between 60 and 70 years old who had recovered from COVID-19. The genes are TRBV5-1 and TRBJ2-1, with 7 bases matching TRBD2. Sequencing input: peripheral blood. The CDR3 coding sequence is TGCGCCAGCAGCTTCTCCAGGCGCGGGGGTGAGCAGTTCTTC. This translates into CASSFSRRGGEQFF.